One and the same sample provided the 13 T cell receptor beta chains below, sequenced in a study of STAT5B mutations in CD4+ large granular lymphocyte leukemia. Clones were read by immunoSEQ multiplex PCR, and TCRdb kept only the in-frame ones, dropping some. The sample lists about 48,000 clones; under 80% were seen once. The sequencing sample was made of CD4+ T cells from blood buffy coats. The receptors originated from a human donor in good health.

V gene TRBV18 combines with J gene TRBJ2-4; D is unresolved. The V gene's germline CDR1 is KGHSH and CDR2 LQKENI. CDR3 length: 13 residues. Trimming took 2 bases from V and 4 from J, leaving 6 bases between them. The CDR3 loop reads CASSPREKNIQYF. The CDR3 nucleotides read TGTGCCAGCTCACCAAGAGAGAAAAACATTCAGTACTTC.

This rearrangement joins TRBV5-1 to TRBJ2-3; D is unresolved. Germline V CDR1 and CDR2: SGHRS, YFSETQ. V was shortened by 4 bases and J by 1 base, with 4 bases between the two germline ends. The CDR3 spans 12 residues. CDR3 region: CASSERTDTQYF. CDR3 DNA sequence: TGCGCCAGCAGCGAACGCACAGATACGCAGTATTTT.

This rearrangement joins TRBV18 to TRBJ2-3; D call uncertain. Germline V CDR1 and CDR2: KGHSH, LQKENI. CDR3 length equals 11 residues. With 10 bases removed from V and 2 bases from J, the gap between germline ends came to 7 bases. The CDR3 is CATADTDTQYF. The CDR3 region has the DNA TGTGCCACCGCGGACACAGATACGCAGTATTTT.

The CDR3 loop reads CASSLGGPGSNEQFF. The CDR3 DNA sequence: TGTGCCAGCAGCCTCGGGGGGCCGGGTTCCAATGAGCAGTTCTTC. The chain uses TRBV7-2 and TRBJ2-1; TRBD2 is a possible D gene (7 bases). The CDR3 sequence is 15 residues long. Germline V gives CDR1 SGHTA, CDR2 FQGNSA. Trimming pared 5 bases from V and 6 bases from J, leaving 17 bases between.

This clone was detected only a few times. CDR3 sequence: CASSLRATNEKLFF. The DNA of the CDR3 is TGTGCCAGCAGCTTACGTGCAACTAATGAAAAACTGTTTTTT. The chain uses TRBV5-6 and TRBJ1-4; D gene ambiguous. V was pared by 2 bases and J by 0 bases, with 5 bases between. Germline assignment: CDR1 SGHDT and CDR2 YYEEEE. This CDR3 has 14 residues.

The chain couples TRBV5-4 to TRBJ1-1; 9 bases map to TRBD1. Germline-derived CDR1 and CDR2 are SGHNT and YYREEE (reference sequence). V lost 0 bases, J lost 2 bases, and 5 bases stayed unmatched. The CDR3 spans 16 residues. The CDR3: CASSLETGGLNTEAFF. For the CDR3, the DNA is TGTGCCAGCAGCTTGGAGACAGGGGGGCTTAACACTGAAGCTTTCTTT.

The count of this clone is one. The V call is TRBV7-2, the J call TRBJ1-5, with D maybe TRBD1 (6 bases). Germline values: CDR1 SGHTA, CDR2 FQGNSA. V was pared by 5 bases and J by 1 base, with 21 bases between. The CDR3 loop spans 18 amino acids. As DNA, the CDR3 is TGTGCCAGCAGCCCCCCTCTGGGCAGGGGTTCGAGCAATCAGCCCCAGCATTTT. Residues: CASSPPLGRGSSNQPQHF.

The gene calls are TRBV2 and TRBJ1-4, with D perhaps TRBD1 (5 bases). Germline V CDR1 and CDR2: SNHLY, FYNNEI. The CDR3 length is 15 residues. V shed 3 bases and J shed 7 bases, with 15 bases lying between them. The CDR3 sequence is CASSDQAPGGEKLFF. CDR3 bases: TGTGCCAGCAGTGACCAAGCTCCTGGGGGTGAAAAACTGTTTTTT. The whole variable domain, remainder taken from reference TRBV2 and TRBJ1-4, is EPEVTQTPSHQVTQMGQEVILRCVPISNHLYFYWYRQILGQKVEFLVSFYNNEISEKSEIFDDQFSVERPDGSNFTLKIRSTKLEDSAMYFCASSDQAPGGEKLFFGSGTQLSVL.

The chain is built from TRBV28 and TRBJ1-4, with TRBD1 as a possible D gene (6 bases). The length of the CDR3 is 13 residues. V shed 10 bases and J shed 7 bases, with 16 bases lying between them. Per germline, CDR1 MDHEN and CDR2 SYDVKM. CDR3 DNA: TGTGCCAACTCCGGGGGGGCCGGTGAAAAACTGTTTTTT. The encoded protein is CANSGGAGEKLFF.

This chain links TRBV5-1 with TRBJ2-1; D is possibly TRBD1 or TRBD2 (5 bases each). CDR3 length: 15 residues. Germline CDR1 is SGHRS and CDR2 is YFSETQ. V dropped 4 bases and J dropped 4 bases, with 15 bases sitting between them. The CDR3 DNA follows: TGCGCCAGCAGCCTCTCCCTGGGGGAGTACAATGAGCAGTTCTTC. This gives the protein CASSLSLGEYNEQFF. The full variable domain, completed using reference TRBV5-1 and TRBJ2-1, is KAGVTQTPRYLIKTRGQQVTLSCSPISGHRSVSWYQQTPGQGLQFLFEYFSETQRNKGNFPGRFSGRQFSNSRSEMNVSTLELGDSALYLCASSLSLGEYNEQFFGPGTRLTVL.

The chain combines TRBV19 with TRBJ1-5, with a tentative D call TRBD1 (5 bases). Trimming shortened V by 5 bases and J by 2 bases, and 7 bases separated the two germline ends. The CDR3 covers 13 residues. Germline CDR1 and CDR2: LNHDA and SQIVND (reference sequence). The CDR3 nucleotides read TGTGCCAGTAGTGGGACGGGCAATCAGCCCCAGCATTTT. This codes for CASSGTGNQPQHF.

This clone was recorded only once. V usage is TRBV7-2 and J usage is TRBJ2-5; D might be TRBD2 (5 bases). The CDR3 has 15 amino acids. The germline CDR1 and CDR2 sequences are SGHTA and FQGNSA. The V end was cut by 4 bases, the J end by 9 bases, with 21 bases between. CDR3: CASSYGLAVSVAQYF. In DNA, the CDR3 is TGTGCCAGCAGCTACGGACTGGCGGTCTCTGTGGCCCAGTACTTC.

The chain is built from TRBV5-1 and TRBJ2-7; possibly TRBD1 or TRBD2 for D (5 bases each). Germline CDR1 is SGHRS and CDR2 is YFSETQ. The CDR3 consists of 14 residues. Trimming took off 0 bases at V and 3 bases at J, with 10 bases between the two ends. The CDR3: CASSLAGRSYEQYV. The CDR3 DNA is TGCGCCAGCAGCTTGGCGGGACGGAGCTACGAGCAGTACGTC.